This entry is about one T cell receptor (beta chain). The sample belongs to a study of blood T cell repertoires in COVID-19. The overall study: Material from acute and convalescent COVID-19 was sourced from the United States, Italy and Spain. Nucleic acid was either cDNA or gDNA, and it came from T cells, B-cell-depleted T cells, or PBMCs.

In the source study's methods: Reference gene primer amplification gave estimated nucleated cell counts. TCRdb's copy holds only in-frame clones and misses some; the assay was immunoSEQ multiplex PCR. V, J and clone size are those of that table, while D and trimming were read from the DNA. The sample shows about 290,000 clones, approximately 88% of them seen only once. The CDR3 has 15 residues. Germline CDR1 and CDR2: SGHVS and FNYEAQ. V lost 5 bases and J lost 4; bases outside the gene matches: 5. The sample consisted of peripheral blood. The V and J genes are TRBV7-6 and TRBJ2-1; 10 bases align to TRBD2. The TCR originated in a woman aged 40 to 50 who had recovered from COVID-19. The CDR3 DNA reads TGTGCCAGCAGCGAAACTAGCGGGGTATACAATGAGCAGTTCTTC. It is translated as CASSETSGVYNEQFF. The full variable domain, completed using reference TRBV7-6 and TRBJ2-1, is GAGVSQSPRYKVTKRGQDVALRCDPISGHVSLYWYRQALGQGPEFLTYFNYEAQQDKSGLPNDRFSAERPEGSISTLTIQRTEQRDSAMYRCASSETSGVYNEQFFGPGTRLTVL.